The 6 T cell receptor beta chains presented below share a single source sample, sequenced in a study of T cell responses to AZD1222 COVID-19 vaccine. Profiled with immunoSEQ multiplex PCR; TCRdb holds only in-frame clones, not every one. Here the sample spans about 72,000 clones, about 89% being singletons. The sequencing here drew on peripheral blood, taken 28 days after the second AZD1222 dose. These receptors all come from an adult who received the AZD1222 COVID-19 vaccine.

The V gene is TRBV5-1, the J gene TRBJ1-1; a possible D gene is TRBD1 (6 bases). The CDR3 loop spans 17 amino acids. Looked up from germline, CDR1 is SGHRS and CDR2 is YFSETQ. V shed 3 bases and J shed 0 bases, with 18 bases lying between them. The CDR3 protein is CASSSRQAGFMNTEAFF. Written as DNA, the CDR3 is TGCGCCAGCAGCTCCAGACAGGCCGGCTTTATGAACACTGAAGCTTTCTTT.

The CDR3 is CAWSVGQGNSPLHF. The DNA for the CDR3 is TGTGCCTGGAGTGTAGGACAGGGGAATTCACCCCTCCACTTT. V is TRBV30 and J is TRBJ1-6, with 9 bases matching TRBD1. Losses at the gene ends were 0 bases for V and 7 bases for J; bases not matched to a gene: 1. The CDR3 sequence is 14 residues long. Per germline, CDR1 GTSNPN and CDR2 SVGIG (reference sequence). The variable domain in full, with the rest retrieved from reference TRBV30 and TRBJ1-6, is SQTIHQWPATLVQPVGSPLSLECTVEGTSNPNLYWYRQAAGRGLQLLFYSVGIGQISSEVPQNLSASRPQDRQFILSSKKLLLSDSGFYLCAWSVGQGNSPLHFGNGTRLTVT.

The chain joins TRBV2 to TRBJ2-1; 12 positions match TRBD2. This CDR3 is 15 amino acids long. The V gene end was trimmed by 6 bases and the J gene end by 6 bases; junction bases not matched to a gene: 6. Germline V CDR1 and CDR2: SNHLY, FYNNEI. The CDR3 DNA is TGTGCCAGCAGGCGACTAGCGGGAGAGCTCAATGAGCAGTTCTTC. As protein: CASRRLAGELNEQFF.

The V gene is TRBV28, the J gene TRBJ1-5, with D perhaps TRBD1 (6 bases). The germline gives CDR1 MDHEN, CDR2 SYDVKM. Trimming took off 5 bases at V and 6 bases at J, with 14 bases between the two ends. The CDR3 spans 14 residues. The CDR3 DNA reads TGTGCCAGCAGTATACAGGGTTGGCGTCAGCCCCAGCATTTT. Translation gives CASSIQGWRQPQHF.

DNA for the CDR3: TGCGCCAGCAGCCTCCGGGACAGAGGAAACACCATATATTTT. Protein: CASSLRDRGNTIYF. The gene calls are TRBV5-1 and TRBJ1-3; TRBD1 matches 7 bases. This CDR3 region has 14 residues. The ends lost 4 bases at V and 4 bases at J; junction bases unmatched: 5. Germline V gene data show CDR1 as SGHRS and CDR2 as YFSETQ.

The chain uses TRBV2 and TRBJ1-2, with TRBD1 identical over 8 bases. The CDR3 sequence is 14 residues long. Germline loops: CDR1 SNHLY, CDR2 FYNNEI. V dropped 8 bases and J dropped 2; count of bases not matched to a gene: 7. The chain's CDR3 is CASGTGGTNYGYTF. The CDR3 coding sequence is TGTGCCAGCGGAACAGGGGGAACAAACTATGGCTACACCTTC.